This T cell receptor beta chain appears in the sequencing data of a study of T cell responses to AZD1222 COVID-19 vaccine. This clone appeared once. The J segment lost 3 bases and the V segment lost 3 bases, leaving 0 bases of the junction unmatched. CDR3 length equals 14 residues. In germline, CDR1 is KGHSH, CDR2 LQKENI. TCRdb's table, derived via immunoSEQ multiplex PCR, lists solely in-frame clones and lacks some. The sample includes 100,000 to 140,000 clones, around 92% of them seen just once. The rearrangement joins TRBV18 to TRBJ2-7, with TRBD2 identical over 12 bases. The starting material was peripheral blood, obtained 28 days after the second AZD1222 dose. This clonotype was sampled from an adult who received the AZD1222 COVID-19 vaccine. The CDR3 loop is CASSPGLAGYEQYF. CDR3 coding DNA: TGTGCCAGCTCACCGGGACTAGCGGGCTACGAGCAGTACTTC. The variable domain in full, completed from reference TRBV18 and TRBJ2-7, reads NAGVMQNPRHLVRRRGQEARLRCSPMKGHSHVYWYRQLPEEGLKFMVYLQKENIIDESGMPKERFSAEFPKEGPSILRIQQVVRGDSAAYFCASSPGLAGYEQYFGPGTRLTVT.